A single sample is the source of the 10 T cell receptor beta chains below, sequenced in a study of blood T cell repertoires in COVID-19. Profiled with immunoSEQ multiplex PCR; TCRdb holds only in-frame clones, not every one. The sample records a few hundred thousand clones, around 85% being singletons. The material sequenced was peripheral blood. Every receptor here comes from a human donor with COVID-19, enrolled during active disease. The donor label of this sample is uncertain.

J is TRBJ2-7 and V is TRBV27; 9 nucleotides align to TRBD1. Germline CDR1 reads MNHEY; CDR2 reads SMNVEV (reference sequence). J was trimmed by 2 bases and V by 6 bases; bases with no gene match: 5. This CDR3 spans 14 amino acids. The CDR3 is CASRHRGPAYEQYF. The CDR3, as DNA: TGTGCCAGCAGGCACAGGGGGCCAGCCTACGAGCAGTACTTC.

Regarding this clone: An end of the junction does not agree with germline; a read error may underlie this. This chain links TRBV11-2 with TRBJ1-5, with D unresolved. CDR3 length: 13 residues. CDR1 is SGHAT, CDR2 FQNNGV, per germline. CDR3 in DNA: TGTGCCAGCAGTTTAGGCGTTTTCCGGCCCCAGCATTTT. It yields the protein CASSLGVFRPQHF.

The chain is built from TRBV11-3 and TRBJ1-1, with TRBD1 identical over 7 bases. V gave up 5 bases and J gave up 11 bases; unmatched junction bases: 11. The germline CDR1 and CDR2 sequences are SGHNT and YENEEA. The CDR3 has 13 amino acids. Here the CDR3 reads CASSPTSQGPAFF. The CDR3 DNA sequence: TGTGCCAGCAGCCCCACCTCACAGGGGCCCGCTTTCTTT. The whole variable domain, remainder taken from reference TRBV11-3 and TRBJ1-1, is EAGVVQSPRYKIIEKKQPVAFWCNPISGHNTLYWYLQNLGQGPELLIRYENEEAVDDSQLPKDRFSAERLKGVDSTLKIQPAELGDSAVYLCASSPTSQGPAFFGQGTRLTVV.

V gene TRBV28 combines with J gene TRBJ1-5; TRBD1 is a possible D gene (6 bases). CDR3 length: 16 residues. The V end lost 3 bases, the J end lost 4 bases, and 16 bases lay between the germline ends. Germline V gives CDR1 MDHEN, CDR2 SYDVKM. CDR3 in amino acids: CASSFLSDSSNQPQHF. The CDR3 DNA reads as TGTGCCAGCAGTTTTTTGTCGGACAGCTCTAATCAGCCCCAGCATTTT.

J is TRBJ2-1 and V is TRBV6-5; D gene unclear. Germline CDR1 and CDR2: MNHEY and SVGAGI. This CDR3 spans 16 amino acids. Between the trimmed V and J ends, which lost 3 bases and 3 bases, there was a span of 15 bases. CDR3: CASSYPDRLIYNEQFF. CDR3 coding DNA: TGTGCCAGCAGTTATCCGGATAGACTGATCTACAATGAGCAGTTCTTC.

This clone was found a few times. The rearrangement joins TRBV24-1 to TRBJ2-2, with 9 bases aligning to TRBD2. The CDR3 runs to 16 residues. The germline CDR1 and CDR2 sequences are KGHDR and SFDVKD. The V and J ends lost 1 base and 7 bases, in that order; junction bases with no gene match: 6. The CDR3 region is CATSDFSGSGIGELFF. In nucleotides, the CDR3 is TGTGCCACCAGTGATTTTAGCGGGAGCGGAATCGGGGAGCTGTTTTTT.

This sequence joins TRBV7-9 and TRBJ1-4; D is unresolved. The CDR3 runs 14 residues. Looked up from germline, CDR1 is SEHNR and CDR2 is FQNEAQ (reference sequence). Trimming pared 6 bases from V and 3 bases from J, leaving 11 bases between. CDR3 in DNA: TGTGCCAGCAGACCGGCAGGCTCTAATGAAAAACTGTTTTTT. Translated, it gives CASRPAGSNEKLFF.

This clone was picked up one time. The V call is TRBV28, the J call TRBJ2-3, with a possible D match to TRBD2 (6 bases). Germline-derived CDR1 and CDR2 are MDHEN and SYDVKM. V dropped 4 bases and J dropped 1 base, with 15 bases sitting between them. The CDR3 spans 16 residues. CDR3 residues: CASSWGVGGGTDTQYF. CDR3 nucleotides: TGTGCCAGCAGTTGGGGGGTTGGTGGGGGCACAGATACGCAGTATTTT.

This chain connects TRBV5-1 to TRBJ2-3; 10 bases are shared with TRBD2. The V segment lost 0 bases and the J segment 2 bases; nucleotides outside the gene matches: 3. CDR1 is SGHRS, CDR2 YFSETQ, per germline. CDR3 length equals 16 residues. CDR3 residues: CASSLGLAGFTDTQYF. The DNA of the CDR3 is TGCGCCAGCAGCTTGGGACTAGCGGGTTTCACAGATACGCAGTATTTT.

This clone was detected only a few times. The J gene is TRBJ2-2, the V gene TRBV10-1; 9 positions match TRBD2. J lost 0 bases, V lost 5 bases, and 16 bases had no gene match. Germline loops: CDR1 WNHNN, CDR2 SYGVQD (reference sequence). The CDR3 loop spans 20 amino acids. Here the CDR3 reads CASSPQMREGPITNTGELFF. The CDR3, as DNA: TGCGCCAGCAGTCCTCAGATGCGGGAGGGTCCAATCACGAACACCGGGGAGCTGTTTTTT.